Listed below are T cell receptor beta chains from one sample, sequenced in a study of blood T cell repertoires in COVID-19. Only in-frame clones appear in the TCRdb table, and some are missing; sequencing was by immunoSEQ multiplex PCR. The repertoire holds over 110,000 clones, with about 87% as singletons. The specimen was peripheral blood. The receptors derive from a human donor in a cohort sampled during active COVID-19. Each CDR3 is given with its conserved first and last residue.

CDR3 protein,J gene,V gene
CASSAGGRDYGYTF,TRBJ1-2,TRBV25-1
CASSPRQITEAFF,TRBJ1-1,TRBV21-1
CASSERTGTSYGYTF,TRBJ1-2,TRBV2
CASSLNSYGYTF,TRBJ1-2,TRBV12-3/TRBV12-4
CASRRTSRTEAFF,TRBJ1-1,TRBV6-5
CASSLGQGFSTDTQYF,TRBJ2-3,TRBV5-8
CASGWTGEAFF,TRBJ1-1,TRBV12-3/TRBV12-4
CAINSGGAGDTQYF,TRBJ2-3,TRBV10-3
CASSQQTSGGPTNTGELFF,TRBJ2-2,TRBV7-3
CSAWTGLEAFF,TRBJ1-1,TRBV20-1
CASSLTSGGAQETQYF,TRBJ2-5,TRBV7-7
CAWRARGRRYGYTF,TRBJ1-2,TRBV30
CASSLAPLAGDSYNEQFF,TRBJ2-1,TRBV5-5
CASSLAALSPTYEQYF,TRBJ2-7,TRBV7-2
CASSTGVINQPQHF,TRBJ1-5,TRBV7-2
CASKPRLIPSEQYF,TRBJ2-7,TRBV6-5
CASSLGQVLNQPQHF,TRBJ1-5,TRBV5-6
CASSLGEQGDGEKLFF,TRBJ1-4,TRBV14
CASSLGPGTEAFF,TRBJ1-1,TRBV12-3/TRBV12-4
CAWSPGQRPVPLHF,TRBJ1-6,TRBV30
CASSAGQVFGLRGYEQYF,TRBJ2-7,TRBV5-5
CASSPGLAGATQYF,TRBJ2-3,TRBV11-2
CASSIGGGDQPQHF,TRBJ1-5,TRBV19
CASSMGTGTTNQPQHF,TRBJ1-5,TRBV19
CASMGQTNTEAFF,TRBJ1-1,TRBV6-5
CAWRYRDLLNTEAFF,TRBJ1-1,TRBV30
CASSPLAGSGGELFF,TRBJ2-2,TRBV9
CASSFSGGDNSPLHF,TRBJ1-6,TRBV11-2
CASSLSGTGELGYTF,TRBJ1-2,TRBV7-3
CANRGTGELFF,TRBJ2-2,TRBV30
CASSLDRGETQYF,TRBJ2-5,TRBV12-3/TRBV12-4
CSALTGTGTSNTGELFF,TRBJ2-2,TRBV29-1
CASSHGAGLGEQYF,TRBJ2-7,TRBV7-8
CASSVDPRGGYTDTQYF,TRBJ2-3,TRBV9
CASSRSAGHNEKLFF,TRBJ1-4,TRBV7-9
CAISESNLIGELFF,TRBJ2-2,TRBV10-3
CASSFGTVNTGELFF,TRBJ2-2,TRBV6-5
CASSDSSGGPIEGTQYF,TRBJ2-3,TRBV6-4
CASNELAGADTQYF,TRBJ2-3,TRBV6-1
CASRNIEGQRSYNEQFF,TRBJ2-1,TRBV19
CARRGTGYGYTF,TRBJ1-2,TRBV30
CASSWVGGQPQHF,TRBJ1-5,TRBV27